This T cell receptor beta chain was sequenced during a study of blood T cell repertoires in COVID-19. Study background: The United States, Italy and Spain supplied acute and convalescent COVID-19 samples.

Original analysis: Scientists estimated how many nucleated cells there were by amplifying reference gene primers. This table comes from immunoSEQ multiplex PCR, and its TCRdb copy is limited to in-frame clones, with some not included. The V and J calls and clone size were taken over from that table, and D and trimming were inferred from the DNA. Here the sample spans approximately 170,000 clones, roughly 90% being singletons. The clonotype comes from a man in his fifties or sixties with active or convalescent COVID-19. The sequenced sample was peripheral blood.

CDR3 DNA: TGTGCCAGCAGAACAGGGGTAACCTACGAGCAGTACTTC. It encodes CASRTGVTYEQYF. The gene calls are TRBV6-5 and TRBJ2-7; 7 bases align to TRBD1. Germline V gene sequence: CDR1 MNHEY, CDR2 SVGAGI. The junction had 4 bases not matched to a gene; V was cut back by 6 bases and J by 2 bases. The CDR3 is made up of 13 amino acids.